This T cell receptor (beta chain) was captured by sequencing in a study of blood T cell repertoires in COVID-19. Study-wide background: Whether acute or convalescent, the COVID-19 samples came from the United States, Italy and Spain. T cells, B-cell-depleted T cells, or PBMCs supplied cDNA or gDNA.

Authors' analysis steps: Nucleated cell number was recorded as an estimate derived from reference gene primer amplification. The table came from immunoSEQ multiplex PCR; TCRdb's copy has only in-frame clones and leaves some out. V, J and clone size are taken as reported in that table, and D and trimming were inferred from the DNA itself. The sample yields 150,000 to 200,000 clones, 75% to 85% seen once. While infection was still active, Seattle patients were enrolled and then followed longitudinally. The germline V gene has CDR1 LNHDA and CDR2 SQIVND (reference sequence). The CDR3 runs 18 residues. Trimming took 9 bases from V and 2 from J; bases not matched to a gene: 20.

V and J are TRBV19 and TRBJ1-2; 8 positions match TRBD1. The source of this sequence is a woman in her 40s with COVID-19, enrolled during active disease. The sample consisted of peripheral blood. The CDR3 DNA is TGTGCCAGCCTCCTCTTGGGGGCAGGGGGCGCGAAAAACTATGGCTACACCTTC. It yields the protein CASLLLGAGGAKNYGYTF. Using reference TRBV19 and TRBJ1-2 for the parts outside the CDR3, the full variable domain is DGGITQSPKYLFRKEGQNVTLSCEQNLNHDAMYWYRQDPGQGLRLIYYSQIVNDFQKGDIAEGYSVSREKKESFPLTVTSAQKNPTAFYLCASLLLGAGGAKNYGYTFGSGTRLTVV.